This TCR beta chain comes out of a study of control samples from healthy donors and cancer patients. Only in-frame clones appear in the TCRdb table, and some are missing; sequencing was by immunoSEQ multiplex PCR. Here the sample spans around 80,000 clones, around 87% being singletons. This receptor was obtained from a man in his fifties in good health. The source material was blood.

In DNA, the CDR3 is TGCAGTGCTAGAGCGGGGGGTACGCAGTATTTT. Protein sequence: CSARAGGTQYF. The chain carries TRBV20-1 and TRBJ2-3, with 7 bases matching TRBD2. Trimming removed 1 base from V and 8 bases from J; junction bases left unmatched: 0. CDR3 length equals 11 residues. CDR1 DFQATT and CDR2 SNEGSKA come from the germline V gene (reference sequence).